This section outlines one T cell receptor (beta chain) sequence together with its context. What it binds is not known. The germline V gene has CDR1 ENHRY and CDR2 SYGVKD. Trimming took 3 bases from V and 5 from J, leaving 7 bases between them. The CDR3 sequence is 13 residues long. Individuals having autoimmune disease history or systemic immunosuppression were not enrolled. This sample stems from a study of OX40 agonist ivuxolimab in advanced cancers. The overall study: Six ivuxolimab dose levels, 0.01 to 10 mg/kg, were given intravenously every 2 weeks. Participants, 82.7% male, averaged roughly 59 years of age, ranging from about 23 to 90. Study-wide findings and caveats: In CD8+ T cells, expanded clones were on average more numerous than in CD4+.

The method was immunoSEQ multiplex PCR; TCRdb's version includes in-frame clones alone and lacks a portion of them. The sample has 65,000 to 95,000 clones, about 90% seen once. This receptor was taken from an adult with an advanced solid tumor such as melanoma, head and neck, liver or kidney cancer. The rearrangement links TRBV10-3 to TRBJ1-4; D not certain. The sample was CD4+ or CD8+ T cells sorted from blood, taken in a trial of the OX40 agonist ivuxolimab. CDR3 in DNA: TGTGCCATCAGTGATAGGGTAAATGAAAAACTGTTTTTT. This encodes CAISDRVNEKLFF.